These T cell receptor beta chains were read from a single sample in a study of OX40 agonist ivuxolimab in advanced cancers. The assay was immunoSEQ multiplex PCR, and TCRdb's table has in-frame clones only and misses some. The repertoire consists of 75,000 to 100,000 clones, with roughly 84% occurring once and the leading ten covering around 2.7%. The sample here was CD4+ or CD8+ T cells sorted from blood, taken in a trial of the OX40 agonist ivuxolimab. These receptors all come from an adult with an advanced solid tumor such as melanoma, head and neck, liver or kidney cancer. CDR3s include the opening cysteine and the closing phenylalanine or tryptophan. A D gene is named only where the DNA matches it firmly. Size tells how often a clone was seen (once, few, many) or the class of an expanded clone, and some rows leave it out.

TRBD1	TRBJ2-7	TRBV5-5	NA	TGTGCCAGCAGCTTGGTGGCAGGACAGGGGGTCTACGAGCAGTACTTC	CASSLVAGQGVYEQYF
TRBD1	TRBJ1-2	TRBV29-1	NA	TGCAGCGTTGTTCGGGCAGGGGGGTTTGGCTACACCTTC	CSVVRAGGFGYTF
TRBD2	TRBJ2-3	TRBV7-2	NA	TGTGCCAGCAGCAAGGGTGCGGGGGGGACAGATACGCAGTATTTT	CASSKGAGGTDTQYF
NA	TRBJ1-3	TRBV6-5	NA	TGTGCCAGCAGTACCCTACCCGGGGGCTCGGACACCATATATTTT	CASSTLPGGSDTIYF
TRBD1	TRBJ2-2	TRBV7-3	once	TGTGCCAGCAGTCCCGGCCGGGACAGAGGGAACACCGGGGAGCTGTTTTTT	CASSPGRDRGNTGELFF
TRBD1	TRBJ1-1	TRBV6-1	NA	TGTGCCAGCGTTATACAGGGGAGGAACACTGAAGCTTTCTTT	CASVIQGRNTEAFF
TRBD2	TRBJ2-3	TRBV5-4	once	TGTGCCAGCAGCTTGGAAGGGAGGGGTGGAGATACGCAGTATTTT	CASSLEGRGGDTQYF
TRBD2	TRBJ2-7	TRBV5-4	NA	TGTGCCAGCAGCTTGGCGATTAGCGGGGGTTACGAGCAGTACTTC	CASSLAISGGYEQYF
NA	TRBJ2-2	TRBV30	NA	TGTGCCTGGAGCGGGCCCCTTGTTGTCGGGGAGCTGTTTTTT	CAWSGPLVVGELFF
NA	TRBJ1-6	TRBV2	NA	TGTGCCAGCAGTTCAGTGGGGAAAAATTCACCCCTCCACTTT	CASSSVGKNSPLHF
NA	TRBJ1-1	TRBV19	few	TGTGCCACGGAAGCCCTGTCTGAGAACACTGAAGCTTTCTTT	CATEALSENTEAFF
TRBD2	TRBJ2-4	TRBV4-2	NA	TGTGCCAGCAGCCAAGAATTAGCTAGCGGGGGGTTCGGAGACATTCAGTACTTC	CASSQELASGGFGDIQYF
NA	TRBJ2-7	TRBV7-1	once	TGTGCCAGCAGCTTAATGAGGGCCTCCCTTTACGAGCAGTACTTC	CASSLMRASLYEQYF
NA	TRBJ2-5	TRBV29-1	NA	TGCAGCGTGAAGCTGCCAGGTCCAGAGACCCAGTACTTC	CSVKLPGPETQYF
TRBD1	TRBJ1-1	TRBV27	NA	TGTGCCAGCAGTCCGCTCCGACAGGGGCATGGGAACACTGAAGCTTTCTTT	CASSPLRQGHGNTEAFF
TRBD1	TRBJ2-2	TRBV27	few	TGTGCCAGCAGTCCCGGGACAGGGAGGGGGCCGAACACCGGGGAGCTGTTTTTT	CASSPGTGRGPNTGELFF
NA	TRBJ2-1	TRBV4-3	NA	TGCGCCAGCAGCCAAGATGTGGCTGTTGGGTACAATGAGCAGTTCTTC	CASSQDVAVGYNEQFF
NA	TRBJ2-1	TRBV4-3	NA	TGCGCCAGCAGCCGGGGGGAGGTCTTAGATGAGCAGTTCTTC	CASSRGEVLDEQFF
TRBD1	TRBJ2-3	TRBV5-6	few	TGTGCCAGCAGCCGTAGGACAGGGGCAGATACGCAGTATTTT	CASSRRTGADTQYF
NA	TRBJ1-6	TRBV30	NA	TGTGCCTGGACCCCAGGGAGGATAGGTTCACCCCTCCACTTT	CAWTPGRIGSPLHF
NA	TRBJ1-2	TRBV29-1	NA	TGCAGCGTTTCCCTGACAGCAACCTATGGCTACACCTTC	CSVSLTATYGYTF
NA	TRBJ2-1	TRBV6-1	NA	TGTGCCAGCAGTGAGGGCAGGGTCTTTTACAATGAGCAGTTCTTC	CASSEGRVFYNEQFF
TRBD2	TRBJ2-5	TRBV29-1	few	TGCAGCGTGGGGGGACTAGCGGGTGAGACCCAGTACTTC	CSVGGLAGETQYF
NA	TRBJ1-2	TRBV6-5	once	TGTGCCAGCAGTCGACTCGGCCACTATGGCTACACCTTC	CASSRLGHYGYTF
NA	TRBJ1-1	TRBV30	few	TGTGCCTGGAGTCTTCGAGTTGAAGCTTTCTTT	CAWSLRVEAFF
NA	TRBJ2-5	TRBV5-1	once	TGCGCCAGCAGTCCTAGCGGTGGGGGCGAAGAGACCCAGTACTTC	CASSPSGGGEETQYF
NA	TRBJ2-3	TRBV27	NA	TGTGCCAGCAGTTTATCGCTGGTCACAGATACGCAGTATTTT	CASSLSLVTDTQYF
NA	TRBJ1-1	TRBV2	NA	TGTGCCAGCAACCTTGGGACGGACTTAGTTGAAGCTTTCTTT	CASNLGTDLVEAFF
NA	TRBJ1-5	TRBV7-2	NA	TGTGCCAGCAGCCACACAGGGATGACGAATCAGCCCCAGCATTTT	CASSHTGMTNQPQHF
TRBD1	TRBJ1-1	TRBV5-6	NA	TGTGCCAGCAGTGTCGGCAGGACAGGGCGGGGAGCTTTCTTT	CASSVGRTGRGAFF
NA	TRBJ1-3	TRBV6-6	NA	TGTGCCAGCAGTTACTCGGGAAACAGAGGGGGAAACACCATATATTTT	CASSYSGNRGGNTIYF
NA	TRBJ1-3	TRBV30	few	TGTGCCTGGAGGATGACGTACACCATATATTTT	CAWRMTYTIYF
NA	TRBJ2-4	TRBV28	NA	TGTGCCAGCTCCCCTAACAGGGAAATAGCCAAAAACATTCAGTACTTC	CASSPNREIAKNIQYF
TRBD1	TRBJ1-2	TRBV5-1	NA	TGCGCCAGCAGCTTTGGGACAGTGGGCTATGGCTACACCTTC	CASSFGTVGYGYTF
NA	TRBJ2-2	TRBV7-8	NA	TGTGCCAGCAGCTTAACGGGTAACACCGGGGAGCTGTTTTTT	CASSLTGNTGELFF
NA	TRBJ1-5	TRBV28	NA	TGTGCCAGCAGTTCCGGACGCCGAAGAAATCAGCCCCAGCATTTT	CASSSGRRRNQPQHF